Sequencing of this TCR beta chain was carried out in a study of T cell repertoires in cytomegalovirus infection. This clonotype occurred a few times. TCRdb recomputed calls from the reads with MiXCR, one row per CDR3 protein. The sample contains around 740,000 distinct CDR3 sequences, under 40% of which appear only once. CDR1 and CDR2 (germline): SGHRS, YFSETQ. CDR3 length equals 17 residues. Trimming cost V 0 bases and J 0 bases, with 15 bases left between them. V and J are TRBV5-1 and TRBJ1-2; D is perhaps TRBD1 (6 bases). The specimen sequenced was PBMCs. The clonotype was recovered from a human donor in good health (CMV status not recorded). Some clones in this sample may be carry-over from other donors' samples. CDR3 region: CASSLEGGTYANYGYTF. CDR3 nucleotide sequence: TGCGCCAGCAGCTTGGAAGGGGGTACCTACGCTAACTATGGCTACACCTTC.